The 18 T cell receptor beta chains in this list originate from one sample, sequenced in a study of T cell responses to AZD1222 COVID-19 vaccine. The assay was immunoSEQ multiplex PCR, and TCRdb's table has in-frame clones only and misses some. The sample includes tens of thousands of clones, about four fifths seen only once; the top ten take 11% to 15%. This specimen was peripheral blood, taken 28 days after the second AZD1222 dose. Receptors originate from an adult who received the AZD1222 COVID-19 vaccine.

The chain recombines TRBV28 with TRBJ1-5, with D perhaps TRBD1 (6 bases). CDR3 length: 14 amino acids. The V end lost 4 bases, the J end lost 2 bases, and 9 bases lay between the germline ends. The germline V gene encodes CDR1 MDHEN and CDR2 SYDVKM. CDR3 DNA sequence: TGTGCCAGCAGTTGGGGGCTCGGCAATCAGCCCCAGCATTTT. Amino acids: CASSWGLGNQPQHF.

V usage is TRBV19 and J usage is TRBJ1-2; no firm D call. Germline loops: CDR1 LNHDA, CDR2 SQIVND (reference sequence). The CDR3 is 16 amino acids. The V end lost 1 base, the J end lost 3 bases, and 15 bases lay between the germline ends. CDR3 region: CASSIALGQGHYGYTF. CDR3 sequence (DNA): TGTGCCAGTAGTATAGCCCTGGGCCAAGGTCACTATGGCTACACCTTC.

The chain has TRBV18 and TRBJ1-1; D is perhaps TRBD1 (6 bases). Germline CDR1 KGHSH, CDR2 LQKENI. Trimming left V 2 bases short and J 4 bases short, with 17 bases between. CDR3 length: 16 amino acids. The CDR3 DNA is TGTGCCAGCTCACCAAATTCGGGGACATTAGGCACTGAAGCTTTCTTT. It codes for CASSPNSGTLGTEAFF.

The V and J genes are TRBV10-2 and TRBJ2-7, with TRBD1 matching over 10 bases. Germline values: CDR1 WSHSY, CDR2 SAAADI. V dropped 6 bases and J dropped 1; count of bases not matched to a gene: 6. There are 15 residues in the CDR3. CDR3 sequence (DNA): TGCGCCAGCAGGGCTGGGACAGGGGATTCCTACGAGCAGTACTTC. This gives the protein CASRAGTGDSYEQYF.

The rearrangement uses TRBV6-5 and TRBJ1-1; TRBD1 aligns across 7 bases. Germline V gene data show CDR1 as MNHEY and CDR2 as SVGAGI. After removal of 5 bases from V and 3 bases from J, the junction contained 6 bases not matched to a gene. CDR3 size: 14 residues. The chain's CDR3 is CASSRQGSHTEAFF. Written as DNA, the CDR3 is TGTGCCAGCAGTAGACAGGGCTCCCACACTGAAGCTTTCTTT.

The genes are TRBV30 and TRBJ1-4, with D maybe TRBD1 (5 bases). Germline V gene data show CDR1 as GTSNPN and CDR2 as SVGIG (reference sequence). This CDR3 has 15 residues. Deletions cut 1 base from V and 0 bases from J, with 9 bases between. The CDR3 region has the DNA TGTGCCTGGAGTGGAGGGGCGGCAACTAATGAAAAACTGTTTTTT. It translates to CAWSGGAATNEKLFF.

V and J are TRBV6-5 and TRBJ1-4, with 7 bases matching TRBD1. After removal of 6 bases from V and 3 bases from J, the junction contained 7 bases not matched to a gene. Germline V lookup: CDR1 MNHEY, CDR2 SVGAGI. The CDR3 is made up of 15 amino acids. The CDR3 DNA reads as TGTGCCAGCAGAGGGACAGCGCCGGCTAATGAAAAACTGTTTTTT. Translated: CASRGTAPANEKLFF.

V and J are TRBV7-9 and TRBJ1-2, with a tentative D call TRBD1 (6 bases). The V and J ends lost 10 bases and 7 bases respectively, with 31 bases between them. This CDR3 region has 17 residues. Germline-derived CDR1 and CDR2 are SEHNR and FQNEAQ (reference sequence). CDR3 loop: CATHIMSSPGVRAGYTF. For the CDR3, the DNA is TGTGCCACCCATATCATGTCTAGCCCAGGGGTTCGGGCTGGCTACACCTTC.

The CDR3 is CASSRGFGNQPQHF. The CDR3 DNA sequence: TGTGCCAGCTCCAGGGGGTTCGGCAATCAGCCCCAGCATTTT. The J gene is TRBJ1-5, the V gene TRBV28, with 7 bases identical to TRBD1. Germline CDR1 MDHEN, CDR2 SYDVKM. The CDR3 runs 14 residues. J was trimmed by 2 bases and V by 8 bases; bases with no gene match: 6.

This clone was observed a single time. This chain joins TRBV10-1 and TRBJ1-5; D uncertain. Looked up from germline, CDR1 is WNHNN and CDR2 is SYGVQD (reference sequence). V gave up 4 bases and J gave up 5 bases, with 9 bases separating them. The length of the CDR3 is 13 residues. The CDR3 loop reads CASSVSPDQPQHF. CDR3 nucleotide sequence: TGCGCCAGCAGTGTAAGTCCCGATCAGCCCCAGCATTTT.

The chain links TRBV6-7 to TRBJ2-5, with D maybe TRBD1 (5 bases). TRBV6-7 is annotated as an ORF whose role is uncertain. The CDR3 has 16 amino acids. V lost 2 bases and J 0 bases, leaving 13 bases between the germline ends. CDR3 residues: CASSYPGAGYQETQYF. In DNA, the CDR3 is TGTGCCAGCAGTTACCCCGGCGCAGGGTACCAAGAGACCCAGTACTTC.

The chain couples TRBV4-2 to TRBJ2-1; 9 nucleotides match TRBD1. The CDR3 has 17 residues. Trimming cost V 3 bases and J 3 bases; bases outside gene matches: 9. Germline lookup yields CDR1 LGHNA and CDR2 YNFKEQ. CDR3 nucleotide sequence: TGTGCCAGCAGCCAGATTATTAAGACAGGGGGCTACAATGAGCAGTTCTTC. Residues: CASSQIIKTGGYNEQFF.

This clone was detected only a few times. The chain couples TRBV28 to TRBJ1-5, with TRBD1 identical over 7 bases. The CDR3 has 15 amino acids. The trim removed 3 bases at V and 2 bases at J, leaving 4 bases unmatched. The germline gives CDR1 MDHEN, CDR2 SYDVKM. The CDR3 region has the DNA TGTGCCAGCAGTTTTTCCGGGACAGGCAATCAGCCCCAGCATTTT. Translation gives CASSFSGTGNQPQHF.

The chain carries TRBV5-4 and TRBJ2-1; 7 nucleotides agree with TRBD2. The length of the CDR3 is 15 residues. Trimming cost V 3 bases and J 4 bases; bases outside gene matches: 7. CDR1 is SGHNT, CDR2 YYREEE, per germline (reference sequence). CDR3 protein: CASSSSGTTYNEQFF. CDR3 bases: TGTGCCAGCAGCTCCTCCGGGACTACATACAATGAGCAGTTCTTC.

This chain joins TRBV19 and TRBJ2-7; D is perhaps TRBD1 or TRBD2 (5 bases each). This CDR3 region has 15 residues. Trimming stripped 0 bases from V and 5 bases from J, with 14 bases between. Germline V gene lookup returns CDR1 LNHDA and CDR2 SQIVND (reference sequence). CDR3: CASSIDRDPGDEQYF. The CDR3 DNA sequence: TGTGCCAGTAGTATAGACCGGGACCCAGGCGACGAGCAGTACTTC. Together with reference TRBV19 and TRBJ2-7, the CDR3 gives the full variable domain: DGGITQSPKYLFRKEGQNVTLSCEQNLNHDAMYWYRQDPGQGLRLIYYSQIVNDFQKGDIAEGYSVSREKKESFPLTVTSAQKNPTAFYLCASSIDRDPGDEQYFGPGTRLTVT.

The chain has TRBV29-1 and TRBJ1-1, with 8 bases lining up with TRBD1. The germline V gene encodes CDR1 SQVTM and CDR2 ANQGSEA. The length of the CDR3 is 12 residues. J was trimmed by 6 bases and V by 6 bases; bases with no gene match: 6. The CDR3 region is CSVAQGAAEAFF. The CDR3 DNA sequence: TGCAGCGTAGCTCAGGGGGCTGCTGAAGCTTTCTTT.

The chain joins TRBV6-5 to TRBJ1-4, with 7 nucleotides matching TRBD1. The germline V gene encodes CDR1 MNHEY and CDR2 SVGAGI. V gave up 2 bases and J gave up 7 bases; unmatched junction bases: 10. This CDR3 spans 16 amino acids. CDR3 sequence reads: CASSYRLVGTVEKLFF. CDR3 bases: TGTGCCAGCAGTTACAGATTGGTGGGGACAGTTGAAAAACTGTTTTTT.

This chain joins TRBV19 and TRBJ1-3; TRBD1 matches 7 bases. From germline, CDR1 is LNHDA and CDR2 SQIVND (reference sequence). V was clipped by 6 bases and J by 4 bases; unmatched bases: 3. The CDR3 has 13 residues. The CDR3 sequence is CASRPTGGNTIYF. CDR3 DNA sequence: TGTGCCAGTAGGCCGACAGGGGGAAACACCATATATTTT.